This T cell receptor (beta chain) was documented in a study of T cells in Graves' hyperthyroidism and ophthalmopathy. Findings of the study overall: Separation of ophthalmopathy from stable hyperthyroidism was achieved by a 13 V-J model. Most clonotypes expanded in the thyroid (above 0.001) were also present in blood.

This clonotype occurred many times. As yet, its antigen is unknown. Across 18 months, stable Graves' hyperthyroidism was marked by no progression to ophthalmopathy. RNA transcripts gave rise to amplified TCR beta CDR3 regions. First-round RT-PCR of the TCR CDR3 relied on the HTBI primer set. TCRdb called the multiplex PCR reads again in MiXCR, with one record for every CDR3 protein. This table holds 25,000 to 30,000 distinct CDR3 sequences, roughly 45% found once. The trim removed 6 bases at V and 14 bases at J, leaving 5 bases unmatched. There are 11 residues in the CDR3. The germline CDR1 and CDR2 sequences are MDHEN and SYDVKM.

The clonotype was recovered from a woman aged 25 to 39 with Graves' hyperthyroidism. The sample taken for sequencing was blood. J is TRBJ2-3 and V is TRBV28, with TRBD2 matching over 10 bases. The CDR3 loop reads CASSEREGLYF. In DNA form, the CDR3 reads TGTGCCAGCAGCGAGCGGGAGGGCCTGTATTTT.